This TCR beta chain comes out of a study of blood T cell repertoires in COVID-19. Study-wide context: COVID-19 samples from acute and convalescent phases originated in the United States, Italy and Spain. PBMCs, B-cell-depleted T cells, or T cells provided the cDNA or gDNA that made up the material.

In the authors' workflow: Quantification of nucleated cells was approximated via reference gene primer amplification. Sequencing used immunoSEQ multiplex PCR; TCRdb keeps in-frame clones, though not all of them. The DNA was the basis for D and trimming; V, J and clone size are from that table. The table has approximately 170,000 clones, under 90% seen once. V shed 0 bases, J shed 7 bases, and the junction held 12 bases outside the gene matches. The CDR3 totals 18 residues. Germline V gives CDR1 MGHRA, CDR2 YSYEKL. The clonotype originates from a woman aged 80 or over with active or convalescent COVID-19. Sequencing used peripheral blood. The V and J genes are TRBV4-1 and TRBJ1-6; 7 bases match TRBD1. This chain's CDR3 is CASSQDILRTGVNSPLHF. DNA for the CDR3: TGCGCCAGCAGCCAAGATATTCTTCGTACAGGGGTGAATTCACCCCTCCACTTT.